These 26 T cell receptor beta chains originate from one sample sequenced in a study of blood T cell repertoires in COVID-19. The table came from immunoSEQ multiplex PCR; TCRdb's copy has only in-frame clones and leaves some out. The sample has 250,000 to 350,000 clones; 89% are singletons. The sequencing sample was made of peripheral blood. All receptors derive from a man between 18 and 29 years old who had recovered from COVID-19.

This chain joins TRBV10-3 and TRBJ1-3; D unresolved. This CDR3 spans 13 amino acids. V was trimmed by 9 bases and J by 2 bases, leaving 11 bases between them. Germline CDR1 ENHRY, CDR2 SYGVKD. The CDR3 reads CAMFGGAGNTIYF. For the CDR3, the DNA is TGTGCCATGTTCGGCGGAGCTGGAAACACCATATATTTT.

The chain carries TRBV6-5 and TRBJ2-7, with 8 bases that match TRBD2. The J segment lost 6 bases and the V segment lost 0 bases, leaving 4 bases of the junction unmatched. Germline V gene sequence: CDR1 MNHEY, CDR2 SVGAGI. The CDR3 is made up of 14 amino acids. The DNA of the CDR3 is TGTGCCAGCAGTTACTCGGCGGGAGGTTTCGAGCAGTACTTC. Protein sequence: CASSYSAGGFEQYF.

The chain is built from TRBV24-1 and TRBJ2-3; possible D gene TRBD1, 6 bases. Deletions cut 4 bases from V and 0 bases from J, with 10 bases between. Germline V gene data show CDR1 as KGHDR and CDR2 as SFDVKD. CDR3 length: 15 amino acids. The CDR3 sequence is CATSEGHPSTDTQYF. The CDR3 nucleotides are TGTGCCACCAGTGAGGGACACCCGAGCACAGATACGCAGTATTTT.

The chain employs TRBV9 and TRBJ1-2, with 7 nucleotides matching TRBD1. Germline values: CDR1 SGDLS, CDR2 YYNGEE. Germline trimming cut 3 bases from V and 11 bases from J; bases unmatched to any gene: 7. The CDR3 covers 12 residues. DNA for the CDR3: TGTGCCAGCAGCGGGGATACAGGGGAGTACACCTTC. Encoded protein: CASSGDTGEYTF.

This clone was seen more than once but under ten times. The chain joins TRBV7-9 to TRBJ2-2, with TRBD1 as a possible D gene (6 bases). CDR3 size: 17 residues. In germline, CDR1 is SEHNR, CDR2 FQNEAQ (reference sequence). Trimming left V 6 bases short and J 3 bases short, with 20 bases between. The DNA for the CDR3 is TGTGCCAGCAGTACAGGGCCTTCAGGGACCCACACCGGGGAGCTGTTTTTT. This sequence encodes CASSTGPSGTHTGELFF. Using reference TRBV7-9 and TRBJ2-2 for the parts outside the CDR3, the full variable domain is DTGVSQNPRHKITKRGQNVTFRCDPISEHNRLYWYRQTLGQGPEFLTYFQNEAQLEKSRLLSDRFSAERPKGSFSTLEIQRTEQGDSAMYLCASSTGPSGTHTGELFFGEGSRLTVL.

This chain joins TRBV18 and TRBJ2-7; the D gene is possibly TRBD2 (6 bases). The V and J ends lost 5 bases and 6 bases respectively, with 17 bases between them. The CDR3 has 14 amino acids. CDR1 and CDR2 from the germline V gene are KGHSH and LQKENI. The chain's CDR3 is CASSTLAGSAEQYF. As DNA, the CDR3 is TGTGCCAGCTCAACACTAGCTGGGTCAGCCGAGCAGTACTTC.

CDR3 sequence reads: CSVDEGAPEAFF. The DNA for the CDR3 is TGCAGCGTTGATGAGGGCGCCCCTGAAGCTTTCTTT. The J gene is TRBJ1-1, the V gene TRBV29-1; no clear D. Trimming took 3 bases from V and 6 from J, leaving 11 bases between them. Germline V gives CDR1 SQVTM, CDR2 ANQGSEA. CDR3 length: 12 amino acids.

This sequence joins TRBV7-8 and TRBJ2-5, with 9 bases matching TRBD2. V shed 4 bases, J shed 1 base, and the junction held 7 bases outside the gene matches. CDR1 is SGHVS, CDR2 FQNEAQ, per germline. CDR3 length equals 16 residues. The CDR3 protein is CASSYISGSTQETQYF. The CDR3 coding sequence is TGTGCCAGCAGCTATATTAGCGGGAGTACCCAAGAGACCCAGTACTTC.

V is TRBV13 and J is TRBJ1-4; D is uncertain. V dropped 1 base and J dropped 5 bases, with 5 bases sitting between them. CDR3 length equals 13 residues. Germline-derived CDR1 and CDR2 are PRHDT and FYEKMQ (reference sequence). CDR3 sequence: CASSLALNEKLFF. CDR3 nucleotides: TGTGCCAGCAGCTTAGCCCTGAATGAAAAACTGTTTTTT.

V usage is TRBV18 and J usage is TRBJ1-6, with TRBD1 matching over 11 bases. The CDR3 loop spans 15 amino acids. Looked up from germline, CDR1 is KGHSH and CDR2 is LQKENI. The V and J ends lost 5 bases and 8 bases, in that order; junction bases with no gene match: 5. The CDR3 region has the DNA TGTGCCAGCTCAGGCGGACAGGGGGCCGATTCACCCCTCCACTTT. It codes for CASSGGQGADSPLHF. Together with reference TRBV18 and TRBJ1-6, the CDR3 gives the full variable domain: NAGVMQNPRHLVRRRGQEARLRCSPMKGHSHVYWYRQLPEEGLKFMVYLQKENIIDESGMPKERFSAEFPKEGPSILRIQQVVRGDSAAYFCASSGGQGADSPLHFGNGTRLTVT.

This chain links TRBV28 with TRBJ2-2; D may be TRBD2 (6 bases). CDR3 length equals 16 residues. Germline V lookup: CDR1 MDHEN, CDR2 SYDVKM. Trimming shortened V by 5 bases and J by 6 bases, and 19 bases separated the two germline ends. In DNA form, the CDR3 reads TGTGCCAGCAGTCCCGGCGGTAGCGGCCTCTCCGGGGAGCTGTTTTTT. Its translation: CASSPGGSGLSGELFF.

This chain uses TRBV6-5 with TRBJ1-2, with D perhaps TRBD1 (6 bases). Trimming left V 5 bases short and J 4 bases short, with 17 bases between. The germline gives CDR1 MNHEY, CDR2 SVGAGI. The CDR3 is 15 residues long. The DNA for the CDR3 is TGTGCCAGCAGTCACCCATCGACAGGAAGCTATGGCTACACCTTC. Its protein is CASSHPSTGSYGYTF.

V is TRBV19 and J is TRBJ1-1, with 8 bases lining up with TRBD1. J gave up 4 bases and V 9 bases, and 7 bases lay outside the gene matches. Germline V CDR1 and CDR2: LNHDA, SQIVND (reference sequence). This CDR3 contains 13 residues. The CDR3 region is CASGQGTGTEAFF. CDR3 nucleotides: TGTGCCAGCGGACAGGGTACGGGCACTGAAGCTTTCTTT.

The genes are TRBV2 and TRBJ1-4; D remains unclear. The CDR3 is 14 amino acids. The V and J ends lost 4 bases and 7 bases respectively, with 13 bases between them. From germline, CDR1 is SNHLY and CDR2 FYNNEI. CDR3 sequence (DNA): TGTGCCAGCAGTGCCGGTCCCCGAGGTGAAAAACTGTTTTTT. It specifies CASSAGPRGEKLFF. Full variable domain (outside the CDR3, taken from reference TRBV2 and TRBJ1-4): EPEVTQTPSHQVTQMGQEVILRCVPISNHLYFYWYRQILGQKVEFLVSFYNNEISEKSEIFDDQFSVERPDGSNFTLKIRSTKLEDSAMYFCASSAGPRGEKLFFGSGTQLSVL.

The rearrangement joins TRBV3-1 (or the pseudogene TRBV3-2) to TRBJ2-7; TRBD1 matches 7 bases. This CDR3 contains 11 residues. V lost 6 bases to trimming and J lost 7 bases; unmatched junction nucleotides: 3. Germline values: CDR1 LGHDT, CDR2 YNNKEL (reference sequence). In DNA form, the CDR3 reads TGTGCCAGCAGGCGACAGGGAGAGCAGTACTTC. This encodes CASRRQGEQYF.

V gene TRBV6-5 combines with J gene TRBJ2-5, with D possibly being TRBD2 (6 bases). V lost 9 bases to trimming and J lost 0 bases, with 11 bases between them. CDR3 length: 13 amino acids. Germline V gene sequence: CDR1 MNHEY, CDR2 SVGAGI. The CDR3 nucleotides are TGTGCCAGTAGGGAGGCTGACCAAGAGACCCAGTACTTC. Its translation is CASREADQETQYF.

The chain carries TRBV7-6 and TRBJ1-3; D uncertain. The CDR3 has 14 amino acids. Germline V CDR1 and CDR2: SGHVS, FNYEAQ. V was shortened by 3 bases and J by 0 bases, with 6 bases between the two germline ends. CDR3 in amino acids: CASSFSSSGNTIYF. The CDR3 DNA sequence: TGTGCCAGCAGCTTTTCCAGCTCTGGAAACACCATATATTTT.

This sequence joins TRBV9 and TRBJ1-5, with TRBD1 as a possible D gene (5 bases). Trimming stripped 2 bases from V and 7 bases from J, with 16 bases between. The CDR3 runs to 15 residues. Germline CDR1 and CDR2: SGDLS and YYNGEE. DNA for the CDR3: TGTGCCAGCAGCGTCGGTCAGGGAGCGGGACAGCCCCAGCATTTT. Amino acids: CASSVGQGAGQPQHF.

The J gene is TRBJ1-2, the V gene TRBV24-1; 8 bases are shared with TRBD1. Trimming removed 2 bases from V and 4 bases from J; junction bases left unmatched: 2. Germline CDR1 KGHDR, CDR2 SFDVKD. The CDR3 sequence is 14 residues long. The CDR3 protein is CATSDSGQAYGYTF. DNA for the CDR3: TGTGCCACCAGTGATTCGGGACAGGCCTATGGCTACACCTTC.

This chain connects TRBV5-4 to TRBJ2-7; 9 positions agree with TRBD1. This CDR3 region has 15 residues. V shed 3 bases and J 5 bases; nucleotides not matched to a gene: 9. In germline, CDR1 is SGHNT, CDR2 YYREEE (reference sequence). The CDR3 reads CASSSEWDREDEQYF. The CDR3 DNA follows: TGTGCCAGCAGCTCGGAGTGGGACAGGGAGGACGAGCAGTACTTC.

The chain couples TRBV11-2 to TRBJ2-1; D call uncertain. V dropped 1 base and J dropped 1 base, with 8 bases sitting between them. In germline, CDR1 is SGHAT, CDR2 FQNNGV. The CDR3 length is 15 residues. CDR3 in DNA: TGTGCCAGCAGCTTAGGTGCGGTTTCCTACAATGAGCAGTTCTTC. This encodes CASSLGAVSYNEQFF.

The gene calls are TRBV18 and TRBJ2-2; 11 nucleotides align to TRBD2. The ends lost 1 base at V and 5 bases at J; junction bases unmatched: 6. The CDR3 has 17 residues. Germline CDR1 and CDR2: KGHSH and LQKENI. CDR3 region: CASSPRGLAGATGELFF. DNA of the CDR3: TGTGCCAGCTCACCACGCGGACTAGCGGGCGCAACCGGGGAGCTGTTTTTT. The full variable domain, its missing parts supplied by reference TRBV18 and TRBJ2-2, is NAGVMQNPRHLVRRRGQEARLRCSPMKGHSHVYWYRQLPEEGLKFMVYLQKENIIDESGMPKERFSAEFPKEGPSILRIQQVVRGDSAAYFCASSPRGLAGATGELFFGEGSRLTVL.

The chain employs TRBV5-1 and TRBJ1-1; 7 bases map to TRBD1. The J segment lost 3 bases and the V segment lost 4 bases, leaving 12 bases of the junction unmatched. CDR3 length: 16 residues. CDR1 and CDR2 (germline): SGHRS, YFSETQ. The CDR3 DNA reads TGCGCCAGCAGCCTCCAGACAGGGCGGGGGGACACTGAAGCTTTCTTT. Residues: CASSLQTGRGDTEAFF.

This clone has a handful of counts. The gene calls are TRBV2 and TRBJ1-3, with 12 bases lining up with TRBD1. The CDR3 is made up of 17 amino acids. CDR1 is SNHLY and CDR2 is FYNNEI in the germline V gene. V dropped 5 bases and J dropped 4; count of bases not matched to a gene: 9. The CDR3 protein is CASSSGTGGVMGNTIYF. CDR3 sequence (DNA): TGTGCCAGCAGTTCCGGGACAGGGGGCGTTATGGGAAACACCATATATTTT.

In this sample, this clone turned up once. The V gene is TRBV14, the J gene TRBJ2-6, with 7 bases lining up with TRBD1. The ends lost 5 bases at V and 0 bases at J; junction bases unmatched: 10. The CDR3 has 18 residues. Germline values: CDR1 SGHDN, CDR2 FVKESK. The CDR3 region is CASSSRQGLNSGANVLTF. Written as DNA, the CDR3 is TGTGCCAGCAGCTCCCGACAGGGCCTAAACTCTGGGGCCAACGTCCTGACTTTC.

The chain uses TRBV29-1 and TRBJ2-7; TRBD2 aligns across 7 bases. CDR1 is SQVTM and CDR2 is ANQGSEA in the germline V gene. Trimming at V came to 3 bases and at J to 0 bases, leaving 5 bases not matched to a gene. The CDR3 has 14 amino acids. The CDR3 region has the DNA TGCAGCGTTGAGATAAGCGGGACCTCCTACGAGCAGTACTTC. It is translated as CSVEISGTSYEQYF.